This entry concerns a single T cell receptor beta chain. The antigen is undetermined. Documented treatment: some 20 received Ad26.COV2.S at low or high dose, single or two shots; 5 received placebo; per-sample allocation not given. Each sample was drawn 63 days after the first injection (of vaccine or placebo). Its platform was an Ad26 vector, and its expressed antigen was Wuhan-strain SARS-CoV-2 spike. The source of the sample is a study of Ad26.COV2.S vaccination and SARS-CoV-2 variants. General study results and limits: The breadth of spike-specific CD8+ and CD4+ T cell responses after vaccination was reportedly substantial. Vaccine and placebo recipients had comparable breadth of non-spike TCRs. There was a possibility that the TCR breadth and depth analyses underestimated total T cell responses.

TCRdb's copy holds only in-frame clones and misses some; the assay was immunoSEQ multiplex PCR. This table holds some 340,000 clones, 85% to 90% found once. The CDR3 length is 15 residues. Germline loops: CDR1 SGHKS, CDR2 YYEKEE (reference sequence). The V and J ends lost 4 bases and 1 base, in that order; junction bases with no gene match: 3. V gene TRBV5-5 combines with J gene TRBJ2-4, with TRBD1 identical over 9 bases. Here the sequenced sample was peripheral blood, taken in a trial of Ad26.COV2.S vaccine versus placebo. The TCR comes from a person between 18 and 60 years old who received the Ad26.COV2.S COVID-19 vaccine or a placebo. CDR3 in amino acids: CASSHRGPAKNIQYF. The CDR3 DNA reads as TGTGCCAGCAGCCACAGGGGGCCGGCCAAAAACATTCAGTACTTC.